This T cell receptor (beta chain) was documented in a study of T cells in Graves' hyperthyroidism and ophthalmopathy. Study-wide points: Classification by a 13 V-J model distinguished ophthalmopathy from stable hyperthyroidism.

Germline V gene lookup returns CDR1 SGHAT and CDR2 FQNNGV. The V and J ends lost 5 bases and 1 base, in that order; junction bases with no gene match: 4. The CDR3 contains 15 residues. Template material for amplifying TCR beta CDR3 regions consisted of RNA transcripts. The HTBI set primed first-round TCR CDR3 RT-PCR. TCRdb ran MiXCR on the multiplex PCR reads and lists one entry per CDR3 protein. Of roughly 700,000 distinct CDR3 sequences in the sample, around 16% are singletons; the top ten hold around 15%. This clonotype was counted ten times or more. The antigen is unknown. The clonotype comes from a man between 45 and 60 years old with Graves' hyperthyroidism. The chain has TRBV11-2 and TRBJ2-1; 8 bases fit TRBD2. The sequencing sample was made of blood. Here the CDR3 DNA reads TGTGCCAGCAGCGGCGGGACTAGATCCTACAATGAGCAGTTCTTC. This codes for CASSGGTRSYNEQFF.